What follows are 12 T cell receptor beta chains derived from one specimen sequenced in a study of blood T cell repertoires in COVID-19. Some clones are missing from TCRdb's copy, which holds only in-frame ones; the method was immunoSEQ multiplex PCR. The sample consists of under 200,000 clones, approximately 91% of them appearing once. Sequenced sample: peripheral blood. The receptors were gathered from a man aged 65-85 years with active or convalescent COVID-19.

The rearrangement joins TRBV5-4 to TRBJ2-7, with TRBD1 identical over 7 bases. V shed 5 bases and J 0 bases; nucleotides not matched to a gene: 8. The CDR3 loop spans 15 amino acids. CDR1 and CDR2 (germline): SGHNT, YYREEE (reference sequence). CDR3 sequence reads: CASSADRASSYEQYF. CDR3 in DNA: TGTGCCAGCAGTGCTGACAGGGCGAGCTCCTACGAGCAGTACTTC.

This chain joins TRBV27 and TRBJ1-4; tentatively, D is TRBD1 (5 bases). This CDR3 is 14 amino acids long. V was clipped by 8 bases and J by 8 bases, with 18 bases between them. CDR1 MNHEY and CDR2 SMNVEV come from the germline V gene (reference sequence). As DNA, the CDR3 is TGTGCCAGCTCTTATTCCGGGGGGGTCGAAAAACTGTTTTTT. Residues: CASSYSGGVEKLFF.

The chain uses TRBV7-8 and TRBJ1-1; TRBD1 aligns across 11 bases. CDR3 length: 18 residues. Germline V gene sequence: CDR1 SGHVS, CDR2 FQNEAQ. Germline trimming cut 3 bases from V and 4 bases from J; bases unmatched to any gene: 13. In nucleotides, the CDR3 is TGTGCCAGCAGCTTTCGGACAGGGGGCGCTTCCCAGGGCACTGAAGCTTTCTTT. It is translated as CASSFRTGGASQGTEAFF.

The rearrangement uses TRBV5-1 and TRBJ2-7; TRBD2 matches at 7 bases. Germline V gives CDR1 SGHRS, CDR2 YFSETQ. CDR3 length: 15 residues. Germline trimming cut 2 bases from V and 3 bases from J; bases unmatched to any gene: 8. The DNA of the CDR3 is TGCGCCAGCAGCTTCGGGGGGTTGTCAGACTACGAGCAGTACTTC. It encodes CASSFGGLSDYEQYF.

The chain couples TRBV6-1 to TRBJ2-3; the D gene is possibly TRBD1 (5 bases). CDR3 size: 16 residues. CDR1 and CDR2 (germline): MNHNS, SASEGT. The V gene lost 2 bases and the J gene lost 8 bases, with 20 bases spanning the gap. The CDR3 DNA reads TGTGCCAGCAGTGAATTCCTGACAGCCCGGTGGGGTACGCAGTATTTT. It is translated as CASSEFLTARWGTQYF.

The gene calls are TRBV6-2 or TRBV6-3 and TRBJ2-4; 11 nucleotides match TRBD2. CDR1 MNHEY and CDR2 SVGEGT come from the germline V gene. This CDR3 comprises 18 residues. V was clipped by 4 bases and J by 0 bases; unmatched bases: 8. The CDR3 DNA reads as TGTGCCAGCAGTTCCGCGGGACTAGCGGCTAAAGCCAAAAACATTCAGTACTTC. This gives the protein CASSSAGLAAKAKNIQYF.

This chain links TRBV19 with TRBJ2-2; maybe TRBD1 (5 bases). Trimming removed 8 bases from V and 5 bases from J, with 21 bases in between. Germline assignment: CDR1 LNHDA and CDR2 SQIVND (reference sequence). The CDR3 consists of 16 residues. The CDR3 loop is CASHSLSGLVTGELFF. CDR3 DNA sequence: TGTGCCAGTCATTCCCTTTCAGGGTTGGTGACCGGGGAGCTGTTTTTT.

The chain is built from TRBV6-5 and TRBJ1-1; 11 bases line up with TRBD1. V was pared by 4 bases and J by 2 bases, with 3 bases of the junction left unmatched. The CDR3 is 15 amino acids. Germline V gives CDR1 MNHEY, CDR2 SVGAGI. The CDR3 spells CASSWGQGGNTEAFF. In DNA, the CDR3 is TGTGCCAGCAGTTGGGGACAGGGGGGAAACACTGAAGCTTTCTTT.

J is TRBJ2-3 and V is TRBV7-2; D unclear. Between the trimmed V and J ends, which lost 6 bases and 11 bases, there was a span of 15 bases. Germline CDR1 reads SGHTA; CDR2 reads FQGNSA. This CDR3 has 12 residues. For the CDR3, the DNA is TGTGCCAGCAGTTCCCAACGGGTAGGGCAGTATTTT. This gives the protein CASSSQRVGQYF.

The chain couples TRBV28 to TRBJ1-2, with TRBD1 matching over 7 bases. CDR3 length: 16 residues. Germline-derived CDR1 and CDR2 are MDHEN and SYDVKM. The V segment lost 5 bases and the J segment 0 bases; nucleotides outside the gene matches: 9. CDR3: CASSRVDRAPNYGYTF. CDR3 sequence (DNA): TGTGCCAGCAGTAGGGTTGACAGGGCTCCTAACTATGGCTACACCTTC.

CDR3 coding DNA: TGTGCCAGTAGTACTCTAGCGGGGGGCACAGATACGCAGTATTTT. Protein sequence: CASSTLAGGTDTQYF. The V and J genes are TRBV19 and TRBJ2-3; 10 bases are a match to TRBD2. This CDR3 region has 15 residues. CDR1 is LNHDA, CDR2 SQIVND, per germline (reference sequence). J gave up 1 base and V 4 bases, and 2 bases lay outside the gene matches.

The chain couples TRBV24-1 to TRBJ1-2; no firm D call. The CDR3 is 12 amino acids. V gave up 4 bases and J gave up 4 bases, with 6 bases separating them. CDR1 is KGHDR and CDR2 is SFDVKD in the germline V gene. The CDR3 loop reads CATSDQAYGYTF. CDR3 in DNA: TGTGCCACCAGTGACCAGGCCTATGGCTACACCTTC.